Here is one T cell receptor beta chain with its context. Its specificity is not known. Trimming removed 8 bases from V and 4 bases from J; junction bases left unmatched: 6. Per the germline V gene, CDR1 is MNHNS and CDR2 is SASEGT. CDR3 length equals 14 residues. These data are taken from a study of cytomegalovirus exposure and HLA in healthy donors. Study results and limitations: Highest at DRB1 and lowest at HLA-C, TCR association rates differed among HLA loci in a later analysis.

Primers for the PCR totalled 60 Vbeta and 13 Jbeta. This table comes from immunoSEQ multiplex PCR, and its TCRdb copy is limited to in-frame clones, with some not included. The data hold roughly 71,000 clones, with roughly 60% observed a single time. The J gene is TRBJ2-1, the V gene TRBV6-1, with TRBD2 matching 9 bases. The sequenced sample was PBMCs. This TCR derives from a man aged 30 to 39 in good health and CMV-seronegative. The CDR3 sequence is CASRGGGAYNEQFF. DNA for the CDR3: TGTGCCAGCCGGGGCGGGGGGGCTTACAATGAGCAGTTCTTC.